The sequence of this T cell receptor beta chain was determined in a study of STAT5B mutations in CD4+ large granular lymphocyte leukemia. Study details: Among healthy donors, a particular HLA allele went with more CDR3 'QG' motifs. The study's findings and limits: Main leukemic clonotypes were patient-specific, but under 30% appeared at low frequency elsewhere. 8/27 top patient clones versus 2/35 control clones were TRBV06-family.

This clone appeared a single time. No antigen is known for it. The survey-level immunoSEQ assay was used. Repertoires were generated with immunoSEQ multiplex PCR, while TCRdb's copy carries only in-frame clones and drops some. The sample includes approximately 35,000 clones, over 65% of them seen just once. Germline CDR1 reads LGHNA; CDR2 reads YNFKEQ. CDR3 size: 15 residues. With 0 bases removed from V and 4 bases from J, the gap between germline ends came to 10 bases. Sequencing was done on a sample of CD4+ T cells from blood buffy coats. The chain recombines TRBV4-2 with TRBJ1-3; D remains unclear. This TCR was recovered from a human donor in good health. This CDR3 reads CASSQERSFGNTIYF. As DNA, the CDR3 is TGTGCCAGCAGCCAAGAAAGGTCTTTCGGAAACACCATATATTTT.